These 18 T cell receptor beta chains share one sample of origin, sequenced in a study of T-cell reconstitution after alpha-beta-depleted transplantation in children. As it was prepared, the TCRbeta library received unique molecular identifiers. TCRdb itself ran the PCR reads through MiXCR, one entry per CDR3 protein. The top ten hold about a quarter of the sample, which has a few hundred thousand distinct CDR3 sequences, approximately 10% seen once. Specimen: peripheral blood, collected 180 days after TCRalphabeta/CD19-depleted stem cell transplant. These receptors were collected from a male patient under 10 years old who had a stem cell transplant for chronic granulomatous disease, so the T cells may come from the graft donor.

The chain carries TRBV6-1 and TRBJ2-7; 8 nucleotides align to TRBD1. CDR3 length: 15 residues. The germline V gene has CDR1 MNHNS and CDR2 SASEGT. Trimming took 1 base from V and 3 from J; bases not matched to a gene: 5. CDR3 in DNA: TGTGCCAGCAGTGAAGACAGGGGGAGGAACTACGAGCAGTACTTC. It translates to CASSEDRGRNYEQYF.

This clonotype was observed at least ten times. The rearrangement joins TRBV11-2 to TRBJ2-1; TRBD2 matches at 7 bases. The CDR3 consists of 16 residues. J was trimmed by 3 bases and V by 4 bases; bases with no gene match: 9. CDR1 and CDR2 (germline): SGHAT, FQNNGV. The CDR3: CASSSAAGVYYNEQFF. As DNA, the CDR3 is TGTGCCAGCAGCTCAGCCGCGGGAGTTTACTACAATGAGCAGTTCTTC.

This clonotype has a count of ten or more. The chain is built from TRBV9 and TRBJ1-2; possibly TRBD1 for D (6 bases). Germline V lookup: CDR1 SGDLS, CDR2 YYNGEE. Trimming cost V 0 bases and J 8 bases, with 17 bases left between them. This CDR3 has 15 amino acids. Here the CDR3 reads CASSVVAGDIRGYTF. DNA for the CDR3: TGTGCCAGCAGCGTAGTCGCGGGGGACATCCGCGGCTACACCTTC.

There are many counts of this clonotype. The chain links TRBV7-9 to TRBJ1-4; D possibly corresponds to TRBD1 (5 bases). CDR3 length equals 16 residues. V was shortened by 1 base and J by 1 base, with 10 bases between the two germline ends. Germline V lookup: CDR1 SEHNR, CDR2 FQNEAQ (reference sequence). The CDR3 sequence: CASSLGTRETNEKLFF. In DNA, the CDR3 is TGTGCCAGCAGCTTAGGAACCAGGGAAACTAATGAAAAACTGTTTTTT.

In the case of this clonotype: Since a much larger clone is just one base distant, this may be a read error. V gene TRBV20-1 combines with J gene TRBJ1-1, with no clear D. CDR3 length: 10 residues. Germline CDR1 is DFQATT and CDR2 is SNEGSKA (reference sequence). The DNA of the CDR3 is TGCAGTGCTAGAGACGGTGAGGCTCTCTTT. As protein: CSARDGEALF.

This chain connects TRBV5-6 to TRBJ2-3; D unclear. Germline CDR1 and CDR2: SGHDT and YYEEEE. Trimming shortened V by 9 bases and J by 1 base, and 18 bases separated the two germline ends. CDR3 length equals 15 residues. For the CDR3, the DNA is TGTGCCATGAGCCCCGGGCCGCGCTGCACAGATACGCAGTATTTT. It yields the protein CAMSPGPRCTDTQYF.

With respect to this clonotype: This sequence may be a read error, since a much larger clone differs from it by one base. The CDR3 DNA reads as TGCAGTGCTAGAGCCCCCGGGACAGGGTCCTATGGCTACATCTTC. Translation gives CSARAPGTGSYGYIF. The V and J genes are TRBV20-1 and TRBJ1-2; 9 bases align to TRBD1. CDR1 is DFQATT, CDR2 SNEGSKA, per germline (reference sequence). The CDR3 loop spans 15 amino acids.

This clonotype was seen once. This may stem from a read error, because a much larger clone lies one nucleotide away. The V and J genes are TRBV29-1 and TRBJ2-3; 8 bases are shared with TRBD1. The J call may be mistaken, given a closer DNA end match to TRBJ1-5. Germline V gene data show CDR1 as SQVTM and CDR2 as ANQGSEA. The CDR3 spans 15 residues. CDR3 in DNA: TGCAGCGTTGAGGTCCAGGGGGCCTACACAGATACGCAGCATTTT. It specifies CSVEVQGAYTDTQHF.

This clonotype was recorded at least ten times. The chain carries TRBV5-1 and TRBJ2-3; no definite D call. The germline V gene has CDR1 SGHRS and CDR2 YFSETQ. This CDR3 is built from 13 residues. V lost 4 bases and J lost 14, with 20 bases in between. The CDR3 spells CASSNTGPSLRYF. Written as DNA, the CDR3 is TGCGCCAGCAGCAACACCGGGCCCTCTCTCAGGTATTTT.

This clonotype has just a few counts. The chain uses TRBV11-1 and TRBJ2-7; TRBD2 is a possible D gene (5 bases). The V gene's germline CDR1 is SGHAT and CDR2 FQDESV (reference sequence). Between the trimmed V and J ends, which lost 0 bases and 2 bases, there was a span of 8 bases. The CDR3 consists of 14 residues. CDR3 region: CASSLAGRPYEQYF. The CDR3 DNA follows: TGTGCCAGCAGCTTAGCGGGGAGACCCTACGAGCAGTACTTC.

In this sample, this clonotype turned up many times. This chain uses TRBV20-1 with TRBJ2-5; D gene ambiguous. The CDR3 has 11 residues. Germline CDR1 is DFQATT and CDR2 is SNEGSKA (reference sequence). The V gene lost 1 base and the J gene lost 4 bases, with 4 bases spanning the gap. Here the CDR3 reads CSARVVETQYF. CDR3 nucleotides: TGCAGTGCTAGAGTTGTAGAGACCCAGTACTTC.

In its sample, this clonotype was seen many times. The CDR3 bases are TGCGCCAGCAGCTTGGATCTTGGGTTATCCTACGAGCAGTACTTC. Translated: CASSLDLGLSYEQYF. The chain has TRBV5-1 and TRBJ2-7; D call uncertain. The V and J ends lost 0 bases and 1 base respectively, with 11 bases between them. The CDR3 is 15 residues long. Germline CDR1 reads SGHRS; CDR2 reads YFSETQ.

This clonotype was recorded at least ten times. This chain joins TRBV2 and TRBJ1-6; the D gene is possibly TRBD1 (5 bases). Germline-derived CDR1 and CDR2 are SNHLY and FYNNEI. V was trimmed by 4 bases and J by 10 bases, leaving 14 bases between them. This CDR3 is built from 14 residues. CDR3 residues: CASSGDPGGSPLHF. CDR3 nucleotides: TGTGCCAGCAGTGGGGACCCGGGAGGCTCACCCCTCCACTTT.

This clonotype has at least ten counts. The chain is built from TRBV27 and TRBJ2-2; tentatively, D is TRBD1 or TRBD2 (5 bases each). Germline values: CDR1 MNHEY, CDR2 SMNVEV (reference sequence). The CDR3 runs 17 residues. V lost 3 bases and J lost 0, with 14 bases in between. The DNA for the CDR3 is TGTGCCAGCAGTTTGGTGGGACGCACCACGAACACCGGGGAGCTGTTTTTT. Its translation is CASSLVGRTTNTGELFF.

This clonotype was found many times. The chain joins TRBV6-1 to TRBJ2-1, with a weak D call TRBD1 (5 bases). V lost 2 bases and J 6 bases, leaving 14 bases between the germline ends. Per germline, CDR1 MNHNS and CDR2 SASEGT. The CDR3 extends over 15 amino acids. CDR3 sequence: CASSEPLGPSNEQFF. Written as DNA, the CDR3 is TGTGCCAGCAGTGAACCCCTGGGGCCCAGCAATGAGCAGTTCTTC.

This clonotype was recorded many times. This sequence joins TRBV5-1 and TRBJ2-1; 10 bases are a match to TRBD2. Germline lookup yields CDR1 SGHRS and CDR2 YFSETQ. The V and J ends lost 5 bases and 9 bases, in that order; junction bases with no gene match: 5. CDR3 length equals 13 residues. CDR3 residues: CASRASGSSEQFF. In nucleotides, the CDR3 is TGCGCCAGCAGGGCTAGCGGGAGTAGTGAGCAGTTCTTC.

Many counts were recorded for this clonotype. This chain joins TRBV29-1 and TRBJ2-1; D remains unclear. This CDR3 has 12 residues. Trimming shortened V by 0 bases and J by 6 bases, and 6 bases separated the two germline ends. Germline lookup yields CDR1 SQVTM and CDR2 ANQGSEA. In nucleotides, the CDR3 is TGCAGCGTTGAAGATCGGGTCAATGAGCAGTTCTTC. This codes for CSVEDRVNEQFF.

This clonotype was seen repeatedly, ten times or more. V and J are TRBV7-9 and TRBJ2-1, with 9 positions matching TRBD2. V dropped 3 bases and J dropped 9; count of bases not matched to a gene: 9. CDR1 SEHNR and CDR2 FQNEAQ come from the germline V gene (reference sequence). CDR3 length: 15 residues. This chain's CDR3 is CASSLGGRDRGEQFF. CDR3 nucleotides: TGTGCCAGCAGCTTGGGCGGGAGGGATAGAGGTGAGCAGTTCTTC.